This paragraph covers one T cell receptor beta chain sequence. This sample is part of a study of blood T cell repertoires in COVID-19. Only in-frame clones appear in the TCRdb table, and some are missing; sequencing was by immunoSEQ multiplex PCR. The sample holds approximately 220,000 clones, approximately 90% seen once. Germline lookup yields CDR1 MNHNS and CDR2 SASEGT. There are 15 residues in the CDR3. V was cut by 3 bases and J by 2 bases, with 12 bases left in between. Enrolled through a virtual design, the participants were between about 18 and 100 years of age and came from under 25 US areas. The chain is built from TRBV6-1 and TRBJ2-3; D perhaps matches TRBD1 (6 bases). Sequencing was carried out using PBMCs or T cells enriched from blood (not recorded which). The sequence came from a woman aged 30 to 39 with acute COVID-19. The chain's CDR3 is CASSDLTGATDTQYF. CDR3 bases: TGTGCCAGCAGTGATCTGACAGGCGCCACAGATACGCAGTATTTT.